This paragraph covers one TCR beta chain sequence. Its antigen remains unidentified. The length of the CDR3 is 14 residues. Trimming pared 0 bases from V and 3 bases from J, leaving 8 bases between. From germline, CDR1 is LNHDA and CDR2 SQIVND (reference sequence). Genomic DNA templated the TCR beta VDJ and CDR3 profiling. MiXCR, applied by TCRdb to the reads, yields one record per CDR3 protein. The table records 62,000 or so distinct CDR3 sequences, 45% to 60% of them present only once. The data stem from a study of CD8+CD57+ T cells in acquired aplastic anemia. Study in general: Healthy donor sequencing depth: some 10 million CD4+, fewer than 13 million CD8+ reads. Study-level points and caveats: Simpson's diversity of CD8+ cells was not significantly different in patients compared with controls. Around 30 sequences, all CD8+ CDR3, were shared between patients and controls.

The chain recombines TRBV19 with TRBJ2-5; maybe TRBD1 (5 bases). The clonotype comes from a human donor in good health, serving as a control. The sample consisted of sorted CD4+, CD8+, or CD8+CD57+ T cells (not recorded which) from PBMCs. In nucleotides, the CDR3 is TGTGCCAGTAGTATAGATGCAGGGAAAGAGACCCAGTACTTC. Its translation is CASSIDAGKETQYF. The whole variable domain, remainder taken from reference TRBV19 and TRBJ2-5, is DGGITQSPKYLFRKEGQNVTLSCEQNLNHDAMYWYRQDPGQGLRLIYYSQIVNDFQKGDIAEGYSVSREKKESFPLTVTSAQKNPTAFYLCASSIDAGKETQYFGPGTRLLVL.